What follows are 15 T cell receptor beta chains derived from one specimen sequenced in a study of metastatic and nonmetastatic thyroid tumors. Not a single patient had been given any form of treatment at any point before undergoing thyroid surgery. TCRdb called clones again from the PCR reads with MiXCR. The table includes roughly 40,000 clones, 9.5% to 13% detected once. Source material: blood. The receptors stem from a male donor with papillary thyroid cancer or a benign thyroid nodule (not recorded which). Some clones in this sample may be carry-over from other donors' samples.

This clone was detected only a few times. The same CDR3 arises from other DNA sequences in this sample as well. The chain links TRBV5-6 to TRBJ2-7; D is uncertain. This CDR3 spans 17 amino acids. Trimming removed 1 base at V and 4 bases at J, with 21 bases between. Germline CDR1 reads SGHDT; CDR2 reads YYEEEE. The CDR3 region is CASSLSALPRTVYEQYF. The DNA of the CDR3 is TGTGCCAGCAGCTTGTCGGCCTTGCCGAGGACCGTTTACGAGCAGTACTTC.

The J gene is TRBJ2-3, the V gene TRBV2; D unclear. The CDR3 loop spans 15 amino acids. V was trimmed by 4 bases and J by 2 bases, leaving 13 bases between them. Germline-derived CDR1 and CDR2 are SNHLY and FYNNEI. CDR3 DNA sequence: TGTGCCAGCAGTGGACGTACACGGAACACAGATACGCAGTATTTT. It yields the protein CASSGRTRNTDTQYF.

This clone was detected many times. The chain links TRBV5-6 to TRBJ2-1; D not resolved. The CDR3 has 14 residues. Trimming pared 0 bases from V and 3 bases from J, leaving 7 bases between. Looked up from germline, CDR1 is SGHDT and CDR2 is YYEEEE. CDR3 in amino acids: CASSLADGYNEQFF. CDR3 in DNA: TGTGCCAGCAGCTTGGCGGACGGCTACAATGAGCAGTTCTTC.

In its sample, this clone was seen many times. The chain carries TRBV20-1 and TRBJ2-7; 7 bases are a match to TRBD2. The CDR3 contains 15 residues. Germline V CDR1 and CDR2: DFQATT, SNEGSKA (reference sequence). J was trimmed by 1 base and V by 3 bases; bases with no gene match: 9. CDR3 sequence (DNA): TGCAGTGCTAGTGGCGGGAGAGGGGAGTCCTACGAGCAGTACTTC. This translates into CSASGGRGESYEQYF.

This clone is labeled medium-sized. This rearrangement joins TRBV6-2 or TRBV6-3 to TRBJ2-7, with 7 bases aligning to TRBD1. The CDR3 has 14 amino acids. The germline gives CDR1 MNHEY, CDR2 SVGEGT. J gave up 5 bases and V 2 bases, and 6 bases lay outside the gene matches. This CDR3 is CASSYKGARNEQYF. Here the CDR3 DNA reads TGTGCCAGCAGTTACAAGGGGGCCAGGAACGAGCAGTACTTC.

This clone has ten or more counts. The rearrangement uses TRBV6-2 or TRBV6-3 and TRBJ2-5, with D unresolved. The germline V and J ends were trimmed by 8 bases and 1 base, with 8 bases remaining between them. Germline V lookup: CDR1 MNHEY, CDR2 SVGEGT. CDR3 size: 12 residues. CDR3 sequence reads: CASSELQETQYF. The DNA of the CDR3 is TGTGCCAGCTCGGAACTCCAAGAGACCCAGTACTTC.

This clone has at least ten counts. The chain links TRBV19 to TRBJ2-4, with 8 bases identical to TRBD1. With V trimmed by 7 bases and J by 5 bases, 4 bases remained unmatched. Germline assignment: CDR1 LNHDA and CDR2 SQIVND (reference sequence). This CDR3 comprises 13 residues. The DNA for the CDR3 is TGTGCCAGTACCCCAGGGGGCCAAAACATTCAGTACTTC. It yields the protein CASTPGGQNIQYF.

In its sample, this clone was seen many times. The chain combines TRBV15 with TRBJ2-7; D not certain. This CDR3 contains 14 residues. V lost 4 bases and J lost 5, with 15 bases in between. The germline CDR1 and CDR2 sequences are LNHNV and YYDKDF (reference sequence). The CDR3 protein is CATSTLQGIHEQYF. In nucleotides, the CDR3 is TGTGCCACCAGCACATTACAAGGGATCCACGAGCAGTACTTC.

This clone occurred many times. The J gene is TRBJ1-4, the V gene TRBV12-3 or TRBV12-4; maybe TRBD1 (5 bases). This CDR3 is built from 13 residues. V gave up 9 bases and J gave up 0 bases, with 8 bases separating them. This chain's CDR3 is CASGGATNEKLFF. The CDR3 region has the DNA TGTGCCAGTGGGGGGGCAACTAATGAAAAACTGTTTTTT.

This clone was seen many times. The rearrangement joins TRBV20-1 to TRBJ1-2, with TRBD1 identical over 7 bases. CDR1 and CDR2 from the germline V gene are DFQATT and SNEGSKA (reference sequence). The ends lost 6 bases at V and 9 bases at J; junction bases unmatched: 10. The CDR3 contains 12 residues. CDR3 amino acids: CSAYTGATSYTF. The CDR3 coding sequence is TGCAGTGCGTACACAGGGGCGACGAGCTACACCTTC.

Worth noting for this clone: The junction does not match germline at one end; this may be a read error. The chain combines TRBV11-2 with TRBJ2-2; perhaps D is TRBD1 or TRBD2 (6 bases each). Germline lookup yields CDR1 SGHAT and CDR2 FQNNGV. The CDR3 consists of 16 residues. The CDR3 nucleotides read TGTGCCAGCAGCTTTGAGGGGGGACCGAACACCGGGGATCTGTTTTTT. It translates to CASSFEGGPNTGDLFF.

This clone was detected ten times or more. The gene calls are TRBV20-1 and TRBJ2-7, with D unclear. Germline CDR1 reads DFQATT; CDR2 reads SNEGSKA (reference sequence). The V end was cut by 1 base, the J end by 7 bases, with 11 bases between. This CDR3 comprises 12 residues. CDR3 coding DNA: TGCAGTGCTAGAGTAAGCGTAGGGGAGCAGTACTTC. Its translation is CSARVSVGEQYF.

This clone was detected ten times or more. The chain couples TRBV10-2 to TRBJ2-7; TRBD2 matches 14 bases. Germline-derived CDR1 and CDR2 are WSHSY and SAAADI. The CDR3 is 15 amino acids. Germline trimming cut 5 bases from V and 3 bases from J; bases unmatched to any gene: 3. The CDR3 nucleotides are TGCGCCAGCAGTTCGGGACTAGCGGGAGTCTACGAGCAGTACTTC. Its protein is CASSSGLAGVYEQYF.

Within the sample, this clone is medium-sized. The gene calls are TRBV6-4 and TRBJ2-3; 7 bases are shared with TRBD1. The V segment lost 3 bases and the J segment 3 bases; nucleotides outside the gene matches: 9. This CDR3 is 16 amino acids long. The germline V gene has CDR1 MRHNA and CDR2 SNTAGT. The CDR3 DNA follows: TGTGCCAGCAGTGAAAGCAGACAGGGCGGGACAGATACGCAGTATTTT. Translated: CASSESRQGGTDTQYF.

In its sample, this clone was seen many times. This chain uses TRBV20-1 with TRBJ2-3, with 9 bases fitting TRBD2. CDR3 length equals 14 residues. The J segment lost 5 bases and the V segment lost 5 bases, leaving 8 bases of the junction unmatched. From germline, CDR1 is DFQATT and CDR2 SNEGSKA (reference sequence). This CDR3 is CSAVREGRRDTQYF. The DNA for the CDR3 is TGCAGTGCTGTGCGGGAGGGCCGTAGAGATACGCAGTATTTT.